Presented here are 20 T cell receptor beta chains from one specimen sequenced in a study of Ad26.COV2.S vaccination and SARS-CoV-2 variants. Treatment of the sample: around 19 received Ad26.COV2.S at low or high dose, single or two shots; several received placebo; per-sample allocation not given. After the first vaccine or placebo injection, samples were drawn on day 63. Measured with immunoSEQ multiplex PCR; TCRdb has only the in-frame clones, and not every one. The table includes about 470,000 clones, roughly 87% detected once. This sample comprised peripheral blood, obtained in a trial of Ad26.COV2.S vaccine versus placebo. All receptors derive from a person aged 18-60 years who received the Ad26.COV2.S COVID-19 vaccine or a placebo.

The chain joins TRBV27 to TRBJ1-5, with a possible D match to TRBD1 (6 bases). This CDR3 is 16 amino acids long. In germline, CDR1 is MNHEY, CDR2 SMNVEV (reference sequence). Trimming pared 6 bases from V and 0 bases from J, leaving 15 bases between. This CDR3 is CASSPGVTGSNQPQHF. As DNA, the CDR3 is TGTGCCAGCAGCCCGGGTGTGACAGGTAGCAATCAGCCCCAGCATTTT.

The chain combines TRBV7-6 with TRBJ2-3; D not certain. The CDR3 is 12 residues long. Germline CDR1 and CDR2: SGHVS and FNYEAQ. V lost 5 bases and J 6 bases, leaving 9 bases between the germline ends. CDR3 residues: CASSPLADTQYF. The CDR3 nucleotides are TGTGCCAGCAGCCCCTTGGCGGATACGCAGTATTTT. Looking up the rest from reference TRBV7-6 and TRBJ2-3 gives the full variable domain: GAGVSQSPRYKVTKRGQDVALRCDPISGHVSLYWYRQALGQGPEFLTYFNYEAQQDKSGLPNDRFSAERPEGSISTLTIQRTEQRDSAMYRCASSPLADTQYFGPGTRLTVL.

The chain is built from TRBV21-1 and TRBJ2-1; the table calls TRBD1, which could not be checked here. TRBV21-1 is a pseudogene. The CDR3 contains 20 residues. CDR3 coding DNA: TGTGCCAGCAGCAAAGCGCGGGGACAGGGAGGGAGGGAGACTTACAATGAGCAGTTCTTC. Translating it yields CASSKARGQGGRETYNEQFF.

This chain joins TRBV5-1 and TRBJ2-5, with TRBD2 identical over 7 bases. V was clipped by 0 bases and J by 1 base; unmatched bases: 3. CDR1 and CDR2 from the germline V gene are SGHRS and YFSETQ. CDR3 size: 15 residues. DNA of the CDR3: TGCGCCAGCAGCTTGGCCCTAGCGGCCCAAGAGACCCAGTACTTC. This encodes CASSLALAAQETQYF.

The rearrangement links TRBV9 to TRBJ1-6; D gene uncertain. CDR1 and CDR2 from the germline V gene are SGDLS and YYNGEE. Between the trimmed V and J ends, which lost 3 bases and 4 bases, there was a span of 8 bases. CDR3 length: 14 residues. In nucleotides, the CDR3 is TGTGCCAGCAGCGCCTCGCCATATAATTCACCCCTCCACTTT. It translates to CASSASPYNSPLHF.

V and J are TRBV16 and TRBJ2-7, with TRBD1 matching over 12 bases. With V trimmed by 4 bases and J by 10 bases, 8 bases remained unmatched. Germline-derived CDR1 and CDR2 are KGHSY and FQNENV. The length of the CDR3 is 14 residues. CDR3 sequence reads: CASSLPGQGARQYF. The DNA for the CDR3 is TGTGCCAGCAGCCTACCGGGACAGGGGGCGCGTCAGTACTTC. The whole variable domain, remainder taken from reference TRBV16 and TRBJ2-7, is GEEVAQTPKHLVRGEGQKAKLYCAPIKGHSYVFWYQQVLKNEFKFLISFQNENVFDETGMPKERFSAKCLPNSPCSLEIQATKLEDSAVYFCASSLPGQGARQYFGPGTRLTVT.

This clone occurred once. The V call is TRBV7-9, the J call TRBJ2-1, with D possibly being TRBD1 (6 bases). CDR3 length: 15 residues. V lost 2 bases and J 1 base, leaving 9 bases between the germline ends. Germline CDR1 is SEHNR and CDR2 is FQNEAQ (reference sequence). CDR3 sequence: CASSLPGTSYNEQFF. DNA of the CDR3: TGTGCCAGCAGCTTACCCGGGACATCCTACAATGAGCAGTTCTTC.

About this clone: Additional DNA sequences in this sample encode the identical CDR3. This chain links TRBV11-2 with TRBJ2-5; D not certain. The CDR3 is 11 amino acids. The germline V and J ends were trimmed by 2 bases and 6 bases, with 4 bases remaining between them. Germline V gene lookup returns CDR1 SGHAT and CDR2 FQNNGV. CDR3 bases: TGTGCCAGCAGCTTATCGAAGACCCAGTACTTC. Protein: CASSLSKTQYF.

V is TRBV28 and J is TRBJ2-1; D may be TRBD2 (6 bases). This CDR3 comprises 14 residues. Germline V gives CDR1 MDHEN, CDR2 SYDVKM. Trimming pared 7 bases from V and 0 bases from J, leaving 10 bases between. CDR3 DNA: TGTGCCAGCAAGGCGGACTACTCCTACAATGAGCAGTTCTTC. As protein: CASKADYSYNEQFF.

J is TRBJ1-2 and V is TRBV28; 8 bases align to TRBD1. The CDR3 has 15 residues. Trimming cost V 3 bases and J 8 bases; bases outside gene matches: 11. Germline V lookup: CDR1 MDHEN, CDR2 SYDVKM. In nucleotides, the CDR3 is TGTGCCAGCAGTTTTCAGGGGGCGCGGGTCTTCGGCTACACCTTC. It is translated as CASSFQGARVFGYTF.

The rearrangement uses TRBV27 and TRBJ2-4; D gene unclear. Germline values: CDR1 MNHEY, CDR2 SMNVEV (reference sequence). The V gene lost 8 bases and the J gene lost 8 bases, with 4 bases spanning the gap. This CDR3 contains 9 residues. CDR3: CASLDIQYF. The CDR3 DNA reads TGTGCCAGCCTCGACATTCAGTACTTC.

The V gene is TRBV28, the J gene TRBJ1-2; 10 bases match TRBD1. J lost 7 bases, V lost 5 bases, and 4 bases had no gene match. CDR1 MDHEN and CDR2 SYDVKM come from the germline V gene. This CDR3 comprises 13 residues. The CDR3 DNA is TGTGCCAGCAGTACGGGACAGGGGACTGGCTACACCTTC. Its protein product is CASSTGQGTGYTF.

This rearrangement joins TRBV5-5 to TRBJ2-5; D uncertain. In germline, CDR1 is SGHKS, CDR2 YYEKEE (reference sequence). Trimming removed 0 bases at V and 1 base at J, with 13 bases between. This CDR3 spans 16 amino acids. CDR3 sequence: CASSLVWPDLQETQYF. The CDR3, as DNA: TGTGCCAGCAGCTTGGTTTGGCCAGACCTCCAAGAGACCCAGTACTTC.

The chain is built from TRBV11-3 and TRBJ2-3; D possibly corresponds to TRBD2 (5 bases). Germline V gene lookup returns CDR1 SGHNT and CDR2 YENEEA. V was cut by 3 bases and J by 0 bases, with 10 bases left in between. The CDR3 spans 15 residues. The CDR3 protein is CASSLGELSTDTQYF. The CDR3 DNA follows: TGTGCCAGCAGCTTGGGAGAGCTTAGCACAGATACGCAGTATTTT.

The chain combines TRBV27 with TRBJ2-7; 12 bases map to TRBD2. The V and J ends lost 2 bases and 0 bases, in that order; junction bases with no gene match: 5. The length of the CDR3 is 17 residues. Germline V gene data show CDR1 as MNHEY and CDR2 as SMNVEV (reference sequence). CDR3 coding DNA: TGTGCCAGCAGTTTAACGACTAGCGGGGGTCTCTCCTACGAGCAGTACTTC. It encodes CASSLTTSGGLSYEQYF.

The V call is TRBV19, the J call TRBJ2-1, with 10 bases lining up with TRBD2. The CDR3 has 16 amino acids. Germline V gene data show CDR1 as LNHDA and CDR2 as SQIVND (reference sequence). V shed 2 bases and J 8 bases; nucleotides not matched to a gene: 9. The CDR3, as DNA: TGTGCCAGTAGTATAATGGAGCCTAGCGGGAGCTATGAGCAGTTCTTC. As protein: CASSIMEPSGSYEQFF.

The chain joins TRBV9 to TRBJ1-2, with 7 nucleotides matching TRBD1. Germline lookup yields CDR1 SGDLS and CDR2 YYNGEE. The CDR3 covers 13 residues. V was pared by 4 bases and J by 8 bases, with 8 bases of the junction left unmatched. The CDR3 DNA reads as TGTGCCAGCAGCCTGACAGGGTTCGGAGGCTACACCTTC. Translated: CASSLTGFGGYTF.

CDR3 protein: CASGRDTSTDTQYF. The CDR3 bases are TGTGCCAGCGGCCGGGACACAAGCACAGATACGCAGTATTTT. This chain connects TRBV2 to TRBJ2-3; D perhaps matches TRBD1 (6 bases). This CDR3 has 14 residues. V was shortened by 8 bases and J by 0 bases, with 12 bases between the two germline ends. Per the germline V gene, CDR1 is SNHLY and CDR2 is FYNNEI. The complete variable domain, with remaining parts taken from reference TRBV2 and TRBJ2-3, reads EPEVTQTPSHQVTQMGQEVILRCVPISNHLYFYWYRQILGQKVEFLVSFYNNEISEKSEIFDDQFSVERPDGSNFTLKIRSTKLEDSAMYFCASGRDTSTDTQYFGPGTRLTVL.

The V call is TRBV19, the J call TRBJ2-2; D gene unclear. This CDR3 spans 15 amino acids. V was shortened by 5 bases and J by 3 bases, with 13 bases between the two germline ends. The germline V gene has CDR1 LNHDA and CDR2 SQIVND (reference sequence). DNA for the CDR3: TGTGCCAGTAGTTTGGCCCCCCAGTACACCGGGGAGCTGTTTTTT. This codes for CASSLAPQYTGELFF. Supplemented by reference TRBV19 and TRBJ2-2, the full variable domain reads DGGITQSPKYLFRKEGQNVTLSCEQNLNHDAMYWYRQDPGQGLRLIYYSQIVNDFQKGDIAEGYSVSREKKESFPLTVTSAQKNPTAFYLCASSLAPQYTGELFFGEGSRLTVL.

The chain links TRBV15 to TRBJ1-1; no firm D call. The CDR3 length is 13 residues. V gave up 0 bases and J gave up 10 bases, with 12 bases separating them. The germline V gene has CDR1 LNHNV and CDR2 YYDKDF (reference sequence). The CDR3: CATSRELKMVAFF. DNA for the CDR3: TGTGCCACCAGCAGAGAGTTGAAGATGGTAGCTTTCTTT.